These T cell receptor beta chains were read from a single sample in a study of blood T cell repertoires in COVID-19. Using immunoSEQ multiplex PCR, the repertoire was profiled, and TCRdb retains in-frame clones only, with some absent. The sample includes approximately 50,000 clones, around 85% of them seen just once. The sample consisted of peripheral blood. These receptors all stem from a human donor in a cohort sampled during active COVID-19. Both conserved end residues are part of each CDR3. The order of the fields is J gene, D gene, clone size, V gene, CDR3 DNA, CDR3 protein. A D gene is named only where the DNA matches it firmly. Size is omitted from some rows. Given values are once, few, many or a class for expanded clones.

J: TRBJ2-3
D: TRBD2
size: few
V: TRBV7-3
DNA: TGTGCCAGCAGCTTGCTAGCGGGGCAAGATACGCAGTATTTT
CDR3: CASSLLAGQDTQYF

J: TRBJ1-2
D: TRBD1
size: -
V: TRBV28
DNA: TGTGCCAGCAGCCCCGGACAGGGGGCCGGCTACACCTTC
CDR3: CASSPGQGAGYTF

J: TRBJ2-1
D: TRBD2
size: -
V: TRBV5-4
DNA: TGTGCCAGCAGCGAAATGACAGGGGCAGGACTAGCGGGAGGGGCTGAGCAGTTCTTC
CDR3: CASSEMTGAGLAGGAEQFF

J: TRBJ1-1
D: -
size: -
V: TRBV28
DNA: TGTGCCAGCAGTTTATCGCGGGCCCCTGAAGCTTTCTTT
CDR3: CASSLSRAPEAFF

J: TRBJ2-3
D: TRBD2
size: -
V: TRBV11-3
DNA: TGTGCCAGCAGCTTAGGGCCTAGCGGAATAGCAGGGGATACGCAGTATTTT
CDR3: CASSLGPSGIAGDTQYF

J: TRBJ1-2
D: TRBD1
size: -
V: TRBV5-4
DNA: TGTGCCAGCAGCCTAGACGGGACAGGGGGTGGGCGGTACACCTTC
CDR3: CASSLDGTGGGRYTF

J: TRBJ1-1
D: TRBD1
size: -
V: TRBV2
DNA: TGTGCCAGCAGTGATCAGGGGGCGAACACTGAAGCTTTCTTT
CDR3: CASSDQGANTEAFF

J: TRBJ2-3
D: TRBD2
size: -
V: TRBV30
DNA: TGTGCCTGGCGGCCCACTAGCGGGAGGGAGGGTGTGGGCACAGATACGCAGTATTTT
CDR3: CAWRPTSGREGVGTDTQYF

J: TRBJ2-3
D: -
size: -
V: TRBV5-4
DNA: TGTGCCAGCAGACCCCAGTTCACAGATACGCAGTATTTT
CDR3: CASRPQFTDTQYF

J: TRBJ1-1
D: TRBD1
size: -
V: TRBV2
DNA: TGTGCCAACGGACAGGGGAGAATGAACACTGAAGCTTTCTTT
CDR3: CANGQGRMNTEAFF

J: TRBJ2-7
D: TRBD1
size: few
V: TRBV10-3
DNA: TGTGCCATCAAAGAGGGGGCTACCTACGAGCAGTACTTC
CDR3: CAIKEGATYEQYF

J: TRBJ1-2
D: -
size: -
V: TRBV7-9
DNA: TGTGCCAGCAGCCCTGACAGAAACTATGGCTACACCTTC
CDR3: CASSPDRNYGYTF

J: TRBJ2-7
D: -
size: few
V: TRBV7-2
DNA: TGTGCCAGCAGCCCTCTGACAGGCTACGAGCAGTACTTC
CDR3: CASSPLTGYEQYF

J: TRBJ2-5
D: -
size: few
V: TRBV30
DNA: TGTGCCTGGTGTTATGGGGCAGGGGTCATGGAGACCCAGTACTTC
CDR3: CAWCYGAGVMETQYF

J: TRBJ1-2
D: -
size: few
V: TRBV2
DNA: TGTGCCAGCAGTGCTACAGGGCTCGGTAGTGGCTACACCTTC
CDR3: CASSATGLGSGYTF

J: TRBJ1-1
D: -
size: once
V: TRBV5-4
DNA: TGTGCCAGCAGCTTGGGACAGGCTAGGACTGAAGCTTTCTTT
CDR3: CASSLGQARTEAFF

J: TRBJ2-4
D: -
size: -
V: TRBV18
DNA: TGTGCCAGCTCGAAACAGGCTGGGGACATTCAGTACTTC
CDR3: CASSKQAGDIQYF

J: TRBJ2-3
D: TRBD2
size: few
V: TRBV5-5
DNA: TGTGCCAGCAGCTTTCATACTAGCGGGAGTCAGGCAGATACGCAGTATTTT
CDR3: CASSFHTSGSQADTQYF

J: TRBJ2-7
D: TRBD1
size: -
V: TRBV3-1/TRBV3-2
DNA: TGTGCCAGCAGCCAGGACAGGCTGTCCTACGAGCAGTACTTC
CDR3: CASSQDRLSYEQYF

J: TRBJ1-3
D: TRBD1
size: -
V: TRBV11-2
DNA: TGTGCCAGCAGCTATCGGACAGGGTCTGGAAACACCATATATTTT
CDR3: CASSYRTGSGNTIYF

J: TRBJ2-1
D: -
size: -
V: TRBV6-5
DNA: TGTGCCAGCAGTTACTCATTTAGCGTCTCCTACAATGAGCAGTTCTTC
CDR3: CASSYSFSVSYNEQFF

J: TRBJ2-1
D: TRBD2
size: -
V: TRBV6-4
DNA: TGTGCCAGCAGTGGAGGGCGGGAGCTGTACAATGAGCAGTTCTTC
CDR3: CASSGGRELYNEQFF

J: TRBJ2-2
D: TRBD1
size: -
V: TRBV3-1/TRBV3-2
DNA: TGTGCCAGCAGCCCACAGGGGACCACCGGGGAGCTGTTTTTT
CDR3: CASSPQGTTGELFF

J: TRBJ1-2
D: -
size: -
V: TRBV4-1
DNA: TGCGCCAGCAGCCAAGATAGGGGGTTGCGTGGCTATGGCTACACCTTC
CDR3: CASSQDRGLRGYGYTF

J: TRBJ1-5
D: -
size: -
V: TRBV24-1
DNA: TGTGCCCCCCAGAAACAGGGCCTCTACAATCAGCCCCAGCATTTT
CDR3: CAPQKQGLYNQPQHF

J: TRBJ2-5
D: -
size: -
V: TRBV6-5
DNA: TGTGCCACTCGTGACAGTAAAAGACAAGAGACCCAGTACTTC
CDR3: CATRDSKRQETQYF

J: TRBJ1-1
D: -
size: -
V: TRBV12-3/TRBV12-4
DNA: TGTGCCAGCAGTTTGGACGGGGTTGTGGAAGCTTTCTTT
CDR3: CASSLDGVVEAFF

J: TRBJ1-4
D: -
size: -
V: TRBV2
DNA: TGTGCCAGCAGGGGAGATTCCAGAGGAGAAAAACTGTTTTTT
CDR3: CASRGDSRGEKLFF

J: TRBJ2-3
D: TRBD2
size: -
V: TRBV27
DNA: TGTGCCAGCAGTTTGGGACTAGCGGGGGGGCCCGGCACAGATACGCAGTATTTT
CDR3: CASSLGLAGGPGTDTQYF

J: TRBJ2-7
D: -
size: few
V: TRBV3-1/TRBV3-2
DNA: TGTGCCAGCAGCCAAGGTAACAGGGTGAACGAGCAGTACTTC
CDR3: CASSQGNRVNEQYF

J: TRBJ1-2
D: -
size: once
V: TRBV10-1
DNA: TGCGCCAGCAGTGAGTCCGGGATGAACTATGGCTACACCTTC
CDR3: CASSESGMNYGYTF

J: TRBJ1-1
D: -
size: few
V: TRBV18
DNA: TGTGCCAGCTCACCAGGGAGGAACACTGAAGCTTTCTTT
CDR3: CASSPGRNTEAFF

J: TRBJ1-6
D: TRBD1
size: -
V: TRBV12-5
DNA: TGTGCTAGTGGCCGCGGACAGGGACAAGATTCACCCCTCCACTTT
CDR3: CASGRGQGQDSPLHF

J: TRBJ2-1
D: -
size: -
V: TRBV7-8
DNA: TGTGCCAGCAGCCCTCGGGTTAGCTCCTACAATGAGCAGTTCTTC
CDR3: CASSPRVSSYNEQFF

J: TRBJ2-2
D: TRBD1
size: -
V: TRBV2
DNA: TGTGCCAGCACTTCCGGGACAGGGACGGCCGGGGAGCTGTTTTTT
CDR3: CASTSGTGTAGELFF

J: TRBJ2-6
D: -
size: once
V: TRBV5-1
DNA: TGCGCCAGCAAACCGGACAGCTCTGGGGCCAACGTCCTGACTTTC
CDR3: CASKPDSSGANVLTF

J: TRBJ2-5
D: TRBD1
size: -
V: TRBV4-2
DNA: TGTGCCAGCAGCCCGGGACAGGGCGCTAGGGAGACCCAGTACTTC
CDR3: CASSPGQGARETQYF

J: TRBJ2-1
D: TRBD1
size: -
V: TRBV2
DNA: TGTGCCAGTACAGGGGGCGGGCACAATGAGCAGTTCTTC
CDR3: CASTGGGHNEQFF

J: TRBJ1-5
D: TRBD1
size: -
V: TRBV5-6
DNA: TGTGCCAGCAGCTCGAAAGGGGACAGGGGAAAGCCCCAGCATTTT
CDR3: CASSSKGDRGKPQHF

J: TRBJ2-1
D: TRBD2
size: medium-sized
V: TRBV29-1
DNA: TGCAGCCACGACGGGACTAGCGGCTACAATGAGCAGTTCTTC
CDR3: CSHDGTSGYNEQFF

J: TRBJ2-2
D: -
size: -
V: TRBV28
DNA: TGTGCCAGCAGTTCTTTCGCGAACACCGGGGAGCTGTTTTTT
CDR3: CASSSFANTGELFF

J: TRBJ1-2
D: TRBD1
size: -
V: TRBV15
DNA: TGTGCCACCAGCAGAGCAGGGGGCGCTTCCACCTTC
CDR3: CATSRAGGASTF

J: TRBJ2-7
D: TRBD2
size: -
V: TRBV27
DNA: TGTGCCAGCAGTTCCCGGGGGGATAAGGGGACCGAGCAGTACTTC
CDR3: CASSSRGDKGTEQYF

J: TRBJ2-2
D: TRBD1
size: -
V: TRBV19
DNA: TGTGCCAGTACTCCCTGGACAGGGATTACCGGGGAGCTGTTTTTT
CDR3: CASTPWTGITGELFF

J: TRBJ1-1
D: -
size: -
V: TRBV6-1
DNA: TGTGCCAGCAGTGAAGGCGGGGTGGAAGCTTTCTTT
CDR3: CASSEGGVEAFF

J: TRBJ1-5
D: TRBD1
size: few
V: TRBV3-1/TRBV3-2
DNA: TGTGCCAGCAGCTTCCGGGACAGGGGAAGTCAGCCCCAGCATTTT
CDR3: CASSFRDRGSQPQHF

J: TRBJ2-6
D: -
size: -
V: TRBV5-1
DNA: TGCGCCAGCAGCTTGGCCAGCTCTGGGGCCAACGTCCTGACTTTC
CDR3: CASSLASSGANVLTF

J: TRBJ1-6
D: -
size: -
V: TRBV10-2
DNA: TGCGCCAGCAGTACAGGATATAATTCACCCCTCCACTTT
CDR3: CASSTGYNSPLHF

J: TRBJ1-3
D: -
size: once
V: TRBV29-1
DNA: TGCAGCGTCCTACAGGGTTATTCTGGAAACACCATATATTTT
CDR3: CSVLQGYSGNTIYF

J: TRBJ1-4
D: -
size: -
V: TRBV5-6
DNA: TGTGCCAGCAGCAGGTCTGCGGATGAAAAACTGTTTTTT
CDR3: CASSRSADEKLFF

J: TRBJ1-1
D: TRBD1
size: -
V: TRBV24-1
DNA: TGTGCCACCAGTGACCCAAAACAGGGGGGGAACACTGAAGCTTTCTTT
CDR3: CATSDPKQGGNTEAFF

J: TRBJ2-5
D: TRBD2
size: -
V: TRBV5-1
DNA: TGCGCCAGCAGCGAGGGGACTAGCGGGGAGACCCAGTACTTC
CDR3: CASSEGTSGETQYF

J: TRBJ1-2
D: TRBD1
size: -
V: TRBV5-4
DNA: TGTGCCAGCAGCCGTGAGAGGGGGCGATACTATGGCTACACCTTC
CDR3: CASSRERGRYYGYTF

J: TRBJ1-6
D: -
size: -
V: TRBV3-1/TRBV3-2
DNA: TGTGCCAGCAGCCTAGCCGGGTATTCACCCCTCCACTTT
CDR3: CASSLAGYSPLHF